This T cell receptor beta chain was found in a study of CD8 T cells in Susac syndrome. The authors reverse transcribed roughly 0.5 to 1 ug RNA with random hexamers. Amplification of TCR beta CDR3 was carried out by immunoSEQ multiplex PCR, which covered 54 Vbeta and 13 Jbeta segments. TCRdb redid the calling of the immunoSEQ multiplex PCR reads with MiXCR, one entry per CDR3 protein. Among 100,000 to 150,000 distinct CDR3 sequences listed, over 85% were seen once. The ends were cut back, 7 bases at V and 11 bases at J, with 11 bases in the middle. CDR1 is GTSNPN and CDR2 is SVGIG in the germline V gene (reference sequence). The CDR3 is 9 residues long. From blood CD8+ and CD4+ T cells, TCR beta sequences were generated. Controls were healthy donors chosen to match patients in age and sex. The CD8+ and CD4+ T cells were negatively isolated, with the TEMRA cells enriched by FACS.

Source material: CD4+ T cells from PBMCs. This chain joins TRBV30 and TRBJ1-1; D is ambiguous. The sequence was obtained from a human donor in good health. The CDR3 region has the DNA TGTGCCTCCTCCGTCGGCGCTTTCTTT. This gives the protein CASSVGAFF.